This T cell receptor (beta chain) was retrieved from a study of CD8+ T cells in alopecia areata. Study observations and caveats: Alopecia totalis/universalis scalp especially showed more expanded CD8+ clones than normal scalp. Patients displayed less clarity in TCR sharing than mice, a finding possibly related to HLA. Scalp data also include sequences from resident alphabeta T cells of normal skin.

The study team obtained lesional scalp punch biopsies and peripheral blood from alopecia areata patients. Extracted from the samples, RNA was reverse transcribed into cDNA to serve as the sequencing template. TCRdb's table, derived via immunoSEQ multiplex PCR, lists solely in-frame clones and lacks some. The sample has roughly 64,000 clones, 44% seen once. This clone has a handful of counts. Its antigen is still unknown. The germline gives CDR1 LNHDA, CDR2 SQIVND (reference sequence). This CDR3 has 13 residues. Trimming removed 4 bases at V and 3 bases at J, with 7 bases between. This TCR derives from a human donor with alopecia areata. The chain has TRBV19 and TRBJ2-1, with D perhaps matching TRBD2 (5 bases). Sequences were obtained from NKG2D-low CD8+ T cells sorted from blood. The CDR3: CASSTGVYNEQFF. In DNA, the CDR3 is TGTGCCAGTAGTACCGGGGTCTACAATGAGCAGTTCTTC.